This T cell receptor (beta chain) was retrieved from a study of blood T cell repertoires in COVID-19. Data came from immunoSEQ multiplex PCR; TCRdb stores just in-frame clones and leaves some out. The sample lists roughly 250,000 clones; just over 90% were seen once. CDR3 length: 16 amino acids. Germline V gene lookup returns CDR1 SGHTA and CDR2 FQGTGA. Trimming left V 5 bases short and J 0 bases short, with 13 bases between. The chain has TRBV7-3 and TRBJ2-2; D is unresolved. Source material: PBMCs or T cells enriched from blood (not recorded which). The sequence was collected from a woman between 18 and 29 years old who had recovered from COVID-19. CDR3 loop: CASSPHLTTNTGELFF. CDR3 bases: TGTGCCAGCAGCCCCCACCTCACAACGAACACCGGGGAGCTGTTTTTT.